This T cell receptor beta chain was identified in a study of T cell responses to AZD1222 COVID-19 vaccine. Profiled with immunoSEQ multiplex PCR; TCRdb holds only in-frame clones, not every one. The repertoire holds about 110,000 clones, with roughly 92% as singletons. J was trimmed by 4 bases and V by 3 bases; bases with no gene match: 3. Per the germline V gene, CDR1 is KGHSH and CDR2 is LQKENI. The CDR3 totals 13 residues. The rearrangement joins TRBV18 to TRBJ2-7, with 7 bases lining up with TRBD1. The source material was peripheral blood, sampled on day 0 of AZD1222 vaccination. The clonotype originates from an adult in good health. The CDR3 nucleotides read TGTGCCAGCTCACCTTCGGGACAGTACGAGCAGTACTTC. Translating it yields CASSPSGQYEQYF.